Sequencing of this T cell receptor beta chain was carried out in a study of blood T cell repertoires in COVID-19. The V gene's germline CDR1 is MGHRA and CDR2 YSYEKL. V gave up 1 base and J gave up 8 bases; unmatched junction bases: 4. This CDR3 comprises 17 residues. Produced via immunoSEQ multiplex PCR; TCRdb's table is partial and in-frame only. Here the sample spans roughly 250,000 clones, approximately 91% being singletons. The source material was PBMCs or T cells enriched from blood (not recorded which). The V call is TRBV4-1, the J call TRBJ2-2; 16 bases align to TRBD2. The origin of this receptor is a woman aged 40-49 years with acute COVID-19. DNA for the CDR3: TGCGCCAGCAGCCAAGGCGGGACTAGCGGGGGGGATGGGGAGCTGTTTTTT. As protein: CASSQGGTSGGDGELFF.